The rows below give T cell receptor beta chains drawn from one sample of a study of T cell repertoires in cytomegalovirus infection. One entry per CDR3 protein, called by TCRdb with MiXCR from the reads. The table has fewer than 300,000 distinct CDR3 sequences, about 23% seen once. Material: PBMCs. These receptors came from a human donor in good health (CMV status not recorded). Some clones in this sample may be carry-over from other donors' samples. CDR3s include the opening cysteine and the closing phenylalanine or tryptophan. D genes are given only for firm matches. Clone size is stated in some rows and not others, as once, few, many or a class when expanded.

>.|TRBV28|TRBJ1-2|.
TGTGCCAGCAGTTCCATCGGCTACACCTTC
CASSSIGYTF
>.|TRBV28|TRBJ2-7|.
TGTGCCAGCAGTTCCCCTTCAGCGGGCCCCTACGAGCAGTACTTC
CASSSPSAGPYEQYF
>.|TRBV27|TRBJ1-6|.
TGTGCCAGCAGTTCCTCTGGTTATAATTCACCCCTCCACTTT
CASSSSGYNSPLHF
>.|TRBV7-9|TRBJ1-2|.
TGTGCCAGCAGCAAAAACAGCTACACCTTC
CASSKNSYTF
>.|TRBV11-2|TRBJ2-3|many
TGTGCCAGCAGCTTGCAGCGGAGCACAGATACGCAGTATTTT
CASSLQRSTDTQYF
>.|TRBV29-1|TRBJ2-2|.
TGCAGCGTTGAAGTCGAAGTGAACACCGGGGAGCTGTTTTTT
CSVEVEVNTGELFF
>.|TRBV28|TRBJ1-1|.
TGTGCCAGCAGGGTAAACAGGGAGGGGGCTTTCTTT
CASRVNREGAFF
>.|TRBV19|TRBJ1-6|.
TGTGCCAGTGGGGGGGGAATATGGAATTCACCCCTCCACTTT
CASGGGIWNSPLHF
>.|TRBV6-5|TRBJ1-1|few
TGTGCCAGCAGGGCAGAGACTCTGAACACTGAAGCTTTCTTT
CASRAETLNTEAFF
>TRBD1|TRBV5-1|TRBJ2-7|.
TGCGCCAGCAGCTTCCCTCCGGGACAGGGATCGGGCGAGCAGTACTTC
CASSFPPGQGSGEQYF
>TRBD2|TRBV7-3|TRBJ2-1|.
TGTGCCAGCAGCTCCCGGGAGGGGTCCCACAATGAGCAGTTCTTC
CASSSREGSHNEQFF
>.|TRBV7-6|TRBJ2-5|many
TGTGCCAGCAGCTTAGTGGGGGGGGGCGCGGAGACCCAGTACTTC
CASSLVGGGAETQYF
>TRBD1|TRBV12-3/TRBV12-4|TRBJ1-4|many
TGTGCCAGCACCCCGACGACAGGGGGACGTGAAAAACTGTTTTTT
CASTPTTGGREKLFF
>.|TRBV7-2|TRBJ1-1|.
TGTGCCAGCAGGCGCGACATAGCGAACACTGAAGCTTTCTTT
CASRRDIANTEAFF
>.|TRBV4-1|TRBJ1-1|.
TGCGCCAGCAGCCAAGATCGGGCAGGGGTCACTGAAGCTTTCTTT
CASSQDRAGVTEAFF
>.|TRBV5-4|TRBJ2-3|many
TGTGCCAGCAGCAGCGACAGTTACACAGATACGCAGTATTTT
CASSSDSYTDTQYF
>.|TRBV20-1|TRBJ1-5|.
TGCAGTGCTAGAGACTACAGGGACAATCAGCCCCAGCATTTT
CSARDYRDNQPQHF
>.|TRBV7-2|TRBJ2-1|many
TGTGCCAGCAGCTTAATGCCCGTTGGTTTCAGGGGTAATGAGCAGTTCTTC
CASSLMPVGFRGNEQFF
>.|TRBV20-1|TRBJ2-3|.
TGCAGTGCTAGTCGCACAGATACGCAGTATTTT
CSASRTDTQYF
>.|TRBV7-8|TRBJ2-3|many
TGTGCCAGCAGCTTAGGTAGCAGCACAGATACGCAGTATTTT
CASSLGSSTDTQYF
>.|TRBV28|TRBJ2-7|few
TGTGCCAGCAGTTTATACCAGAGGGGCGAGCAGTACTTC
CASSLYQRGEQYF
>TRBD2|TRBV28|TRBJ2-5|.
TGTGCCAGCAGTTTTTCGGGAGGCCTCCAGGAGACCCAGTACTTC
CASSFSGGLQETQYF
>.|TRBV28|TRBJ1-4|.
TGTGCCAGCAGTTTATTCCAGGGTCCGGAAAAACTGTTTTTT
CASSLFQGPEKLFF
>.|TRBV5-1|TRBJ2-2|few
TGCGCCAGCAGCCGTAGACTCCTTGGGACCGGGGAGCTGTTTTTT
CASSRRLLGTGELFF
>.|TRBV5-1|TRBJ2-5|.
TGCGCCAGCAGCTCCTCAGGGGTCCAAGAGACCCAGTACTTC
CASSSSGVQETQYF
>TRBD1|TRBV28|TRBJ2-4|.
TGTGCCAGCAGTAAGACAGGGTTGAACATTCAGTACTTC
CASSKTGLNIQYF
>.|TRBV28|TRBJ1-2|few
TGTGCCAGCAGCTCGATGACAGAGACCCTTAACTATGGCTACACCTTC
CASSSMTETLNYGYTF
>.|TRBV20-1|TRBJ1-1|.
TGCAGTGCCTTCTTAAGGAACACTGAAGCTTTCTTT
CSAFLRNTEAFF
>.|TRBV7-7|TRBJ2-3|.
TGTGCCAGCAGCGACCCTTCTACGGGGCGAGATACGCAGTATTTT
CASSDPSTGRDTQYF
>.|TRBV6-2/TRBV6-3|TRBJ2-2|many
TGTGCCAGCAGTTACTCGAGAGGGACCTCGAACACCGGGGAGCTGTTTTTT
CASSYSRGTSNTGELFF
>TRBD1|TRBV7-9|TRBJ2-7|few
TGTGCCAGCAGCTTAAGGAGGACAGGGCTCTACGAGCAGTACTTC
CASSLRRTGLYEQYF
>.|TRBV5-1|TRBJ2-7|.
TGCGCCAGCAGCTGGGATCGGGCCGGTGAGCAGTACTTC
CASSWDRAGEQYF
>.|TRBV7-2|TRBJ1-2|many
TGTGCCAGCAGCTTAATTGGGGGATCCGGCTATGGCTACACCTTC
CASSLIGGSGYGYTF
>TRBD1|TRBV5-1|TRBJ2-2|once
TGCGCCAGCAGCCCCGGGACAGGGACGTGGAGTACCGGGGAGCTGTTTTTT
CASSPGTGTWSTGELFF
>.|TRBV7-2|TRBJ1-5|few
TGTGCCAGCAGCCCCAGTCGGGGGAGTCAGCCCCAGCATTTT
CASSPSRGSQPQHF
>.|TRBV6-2/TRBV6-3|TRBJ1-1|.
TGTGCCAGCAGGGAACAGGGCCCTTCGAGGTGGAACACTGAAGCTTTCTTT
CASREQGPSRWNTEAFF
>.|TRBV5-6|TRBJ2-7|.
TGTGCCAGCTTTGGGGGATCAGGGGTTCACGAGCAGTACTTC
CASFGGSGVHEQYF
>.|TRBV6-2/TRBV6-3|TRBJ1-4|.
TGTGCCAGCAGAGGAACAGGTGGCTACGAAAAACTGTTTTTT
CASRGTGGYEKLFF